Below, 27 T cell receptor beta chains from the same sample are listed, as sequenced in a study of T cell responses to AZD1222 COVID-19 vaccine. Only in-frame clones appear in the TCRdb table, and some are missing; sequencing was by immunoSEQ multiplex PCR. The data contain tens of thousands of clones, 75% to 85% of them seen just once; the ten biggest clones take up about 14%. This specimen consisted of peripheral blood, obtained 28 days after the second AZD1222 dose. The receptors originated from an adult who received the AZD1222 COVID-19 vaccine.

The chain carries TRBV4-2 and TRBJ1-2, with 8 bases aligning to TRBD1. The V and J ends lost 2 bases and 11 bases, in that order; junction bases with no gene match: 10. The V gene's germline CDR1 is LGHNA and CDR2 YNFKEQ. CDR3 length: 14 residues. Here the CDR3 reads CASSQSTGGHSYTF. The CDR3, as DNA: TGTGCCAGCAGCCAATCAACAGGGGGACACAGTTACACCTTC.

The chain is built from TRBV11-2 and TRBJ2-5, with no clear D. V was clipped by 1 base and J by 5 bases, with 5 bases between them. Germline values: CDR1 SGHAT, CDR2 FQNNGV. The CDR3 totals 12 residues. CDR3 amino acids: CASSLATETQYF. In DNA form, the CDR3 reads TGTGCCAGCAGCTTAGCCACGGAGACCCAGTACTTC.

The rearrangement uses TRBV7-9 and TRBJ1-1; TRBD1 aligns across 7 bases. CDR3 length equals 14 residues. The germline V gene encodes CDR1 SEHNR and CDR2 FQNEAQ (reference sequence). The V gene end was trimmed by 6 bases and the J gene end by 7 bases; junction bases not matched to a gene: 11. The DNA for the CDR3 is TGTGCCAGCAGTCAGAGGACAGGAGGTAGTGAAGCTTTCTTT. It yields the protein CASSQRTGGSEAFF.

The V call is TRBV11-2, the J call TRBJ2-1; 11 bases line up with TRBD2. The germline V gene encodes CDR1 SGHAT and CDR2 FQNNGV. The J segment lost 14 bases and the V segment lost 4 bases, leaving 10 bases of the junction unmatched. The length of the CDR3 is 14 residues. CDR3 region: CASSSTGTSGREFF. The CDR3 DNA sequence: TGTGCCAGCAGCTCCACGGGGACTAGCGGACGGGAGTTCTTC.

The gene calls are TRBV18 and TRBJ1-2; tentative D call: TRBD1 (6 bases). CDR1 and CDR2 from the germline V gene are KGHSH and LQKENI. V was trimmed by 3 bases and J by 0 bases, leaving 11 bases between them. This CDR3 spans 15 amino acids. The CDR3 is CASSPGTKANYGYTF. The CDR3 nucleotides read TGTGCCAGCTCACCCGGGACAAAAGCTAACTATGGCTACACCTTC.

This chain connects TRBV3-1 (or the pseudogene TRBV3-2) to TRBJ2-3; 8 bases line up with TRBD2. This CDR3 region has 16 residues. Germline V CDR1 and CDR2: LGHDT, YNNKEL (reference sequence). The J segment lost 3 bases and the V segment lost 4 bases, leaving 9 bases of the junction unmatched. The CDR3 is CASSPLGGARTDTQYF. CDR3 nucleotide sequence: TGTGCCAGCAGCCCCCTCGGGGGGGCCAGAACAGATACGCAGTATTTT.

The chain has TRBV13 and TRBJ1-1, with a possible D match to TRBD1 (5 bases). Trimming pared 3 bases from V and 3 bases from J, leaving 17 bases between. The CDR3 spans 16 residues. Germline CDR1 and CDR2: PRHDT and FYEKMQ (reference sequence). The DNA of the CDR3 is TGTGCCAGCAGCTTGGGACTAATTTGGGGTGACACTGAAGCTTTCTTT. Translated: CASSLGLIWGDTEAFF.

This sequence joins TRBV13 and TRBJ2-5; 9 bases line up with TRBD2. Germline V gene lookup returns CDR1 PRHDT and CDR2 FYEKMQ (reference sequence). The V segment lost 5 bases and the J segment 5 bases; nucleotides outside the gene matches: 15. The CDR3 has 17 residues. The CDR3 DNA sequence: TGTGCCAGCAGCCCCGGACGAGGGACTAGCCGGTGGGAGACCCAGTACTTC. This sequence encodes CASSPGRGTSRWETQYF. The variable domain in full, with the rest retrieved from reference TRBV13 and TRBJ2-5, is AAGVIQSPRHLIKEKRETATLKCYPIPRHDTVYWYQQGPGQDPQFLISFYEKMQSDKGSIPDRFSAQQFSDYHSELNMSSLELGDSALYFCASSPGRGTSRWETQYFGPGTRLLVL.

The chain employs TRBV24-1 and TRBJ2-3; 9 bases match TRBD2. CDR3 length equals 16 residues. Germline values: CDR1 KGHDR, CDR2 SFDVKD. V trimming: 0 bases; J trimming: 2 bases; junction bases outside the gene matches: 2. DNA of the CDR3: TGTGCCACCAGTGATTTGTTAGCGGGAGACACAGATACGCAGTATTTT. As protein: CATSDLLAGDTDTQYF.

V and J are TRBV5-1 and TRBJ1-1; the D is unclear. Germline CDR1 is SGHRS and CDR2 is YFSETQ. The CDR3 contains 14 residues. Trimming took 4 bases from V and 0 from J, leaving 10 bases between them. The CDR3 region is CASSEDRVNTEAFF. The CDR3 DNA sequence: TGCGCCAGCAGCGAGGACCGTGTGAACACTGAAGCTTTCTTT.

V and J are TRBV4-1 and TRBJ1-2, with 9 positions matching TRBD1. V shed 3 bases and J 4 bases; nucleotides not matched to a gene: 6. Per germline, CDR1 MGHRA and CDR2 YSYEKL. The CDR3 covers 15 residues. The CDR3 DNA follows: TGCGCCAGCAGCCAGATCGGGACAGGGAGCTATGGCTACACCTTC. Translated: CASSQIGTGSYGYTF.

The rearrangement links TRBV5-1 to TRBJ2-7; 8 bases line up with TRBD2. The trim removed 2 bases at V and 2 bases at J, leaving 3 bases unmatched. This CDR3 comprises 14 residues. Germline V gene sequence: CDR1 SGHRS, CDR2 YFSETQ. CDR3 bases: TGCGCCAGCAGCTTAGCGGGGGCGACCTACGAGCAGTACTTC. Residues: CASSLAGATYEQYF.

CDR3 sequence (DNA): TGTGCCAGCAGCTCAGGGATAGGGCAGTTCTTC. This sequence encodes CASSSGIGQFF. The J gene is TRBJ2-1, the V gene TRBV11-3; weak D call: TRBD1 (5 bases). Trimming left V 4 bases short and J 12 bases short, with 10 bases between. The CDR3 is 11 amino acids. The germline CDR1 and CDR2 sequences are SGHNT and YENEEA. The variable domain in full, with the rest retrieved from reference TRBV11-3 and TRBJ2-1, is EAGVVQSPRYKIIEKKQPVAFWCNPISGHNTLYWYLQNLGQGPELLIRYENEEAVDDSQLPKDRFSAERLKGVDSTLKIQPAELGDSAVYLCASSSGIGQFFGPGTRLTVL.

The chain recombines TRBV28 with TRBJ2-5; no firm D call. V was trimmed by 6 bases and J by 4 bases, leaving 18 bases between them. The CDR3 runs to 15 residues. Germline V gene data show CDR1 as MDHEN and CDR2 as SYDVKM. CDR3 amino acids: CASRPYTVGGETQYF. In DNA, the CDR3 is TGTGCCAGCAGACCCTACACCGTTGGCGGAGAGACCCAGTACTTC.

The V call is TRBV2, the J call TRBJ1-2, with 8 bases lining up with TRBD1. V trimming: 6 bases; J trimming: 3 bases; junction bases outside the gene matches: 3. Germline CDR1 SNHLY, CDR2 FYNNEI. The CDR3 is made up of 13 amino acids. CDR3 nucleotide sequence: TGTGCCAGCAGGACAGGGGAGGACTATGGCTACACCTTC. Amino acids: CASRTGEDYGYTF.

The CDR3 DNA follows: TGTGCCAGTAGTAAACTAGCGGGGGAAACAGATACGCAGTATTTT. Residues: CASSKLAGETDTQYF. J is TRBJ2-3 and V is TRBV19; 11 nucleotides match TRBD2. V shed 4 bases and J 3 bases; nucleotides not matched to a gene: 3. CDR3 size: 15 residues. Germline V CDR1 and CDR2: LNHDA, SQIVND (reference sequence).

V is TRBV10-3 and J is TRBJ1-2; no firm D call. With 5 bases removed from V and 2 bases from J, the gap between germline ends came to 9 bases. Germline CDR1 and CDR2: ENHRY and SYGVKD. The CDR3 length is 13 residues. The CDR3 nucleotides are TGTGCCATCAGTCCCGGACCGAACTATGGCTACACCTTC. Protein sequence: CAISPGPNYGYTF.

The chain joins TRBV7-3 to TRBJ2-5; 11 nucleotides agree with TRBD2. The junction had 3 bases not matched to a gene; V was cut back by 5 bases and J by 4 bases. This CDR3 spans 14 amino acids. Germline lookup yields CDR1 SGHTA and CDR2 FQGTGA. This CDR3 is CASSATSGGETQYF. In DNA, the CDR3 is TGTGCCAGCAGCGCAACTAGCGGGGGAGAGACCCAGTACTTC. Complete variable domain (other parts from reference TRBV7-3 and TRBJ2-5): GAGVSQTPSNKVTEKGKYVELRCDPISGHTALYWYRQSLGQGPEFLIYFQGTGAADDSGLPNDRFFAVRPEGSVSTLKIQRTERGDSAVYLCASSATSGGETQYFGPGTRLLVL.

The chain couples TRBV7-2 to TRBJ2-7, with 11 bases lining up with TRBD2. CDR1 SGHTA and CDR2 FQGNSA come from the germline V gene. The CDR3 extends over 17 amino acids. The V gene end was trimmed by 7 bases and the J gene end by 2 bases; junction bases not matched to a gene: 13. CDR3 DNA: TGTGCCAGCATATCTCTCGGAACTAGCGGGGGTACCTACGAGCAGTACTTC. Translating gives CASISLGTSGGTYEQYF.

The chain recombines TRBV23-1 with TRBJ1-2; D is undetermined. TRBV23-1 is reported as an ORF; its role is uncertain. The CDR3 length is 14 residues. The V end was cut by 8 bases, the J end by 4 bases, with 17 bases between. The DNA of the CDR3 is TGCGCCAGCCCTCTCAGGACTAGAGTCTATGGCTACACCTTC. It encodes CASPLRTRVYGYTF.

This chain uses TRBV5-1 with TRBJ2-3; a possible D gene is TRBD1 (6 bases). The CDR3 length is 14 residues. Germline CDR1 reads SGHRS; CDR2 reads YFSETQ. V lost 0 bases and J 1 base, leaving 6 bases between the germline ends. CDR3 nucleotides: TGCGCCAGCAGCTTGGACAGGGGCACAGATACGCAGTATTTT. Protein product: CASSLDRGTDTQYF.

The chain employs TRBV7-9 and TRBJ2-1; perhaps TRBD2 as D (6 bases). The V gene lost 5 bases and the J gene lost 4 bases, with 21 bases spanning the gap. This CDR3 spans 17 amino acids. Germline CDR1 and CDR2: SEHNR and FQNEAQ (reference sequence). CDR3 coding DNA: TGTGCCAGCAGCCCTGGGACTGCCATCGCGTTATACAATGAGCAGTTCTTC. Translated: CASSPGTAIALYNEQFF.

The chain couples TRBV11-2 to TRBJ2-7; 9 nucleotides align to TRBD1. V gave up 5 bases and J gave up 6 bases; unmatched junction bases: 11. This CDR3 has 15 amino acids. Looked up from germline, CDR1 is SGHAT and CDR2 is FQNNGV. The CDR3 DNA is TGTGCCAGCAGCCCGTCTACAGGGGGCTTCTCCGAGCAGTACTTC. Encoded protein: CASSPSTGGFSEQYF.

Here the CDR3 DNA reads TGTGCCAGTAGAAACAGGGGGTCCTACAATGAGCAGTTCTTC. Residues: CASRNRGSYNEQFF. The chain links TRBV11-2 to TRBJ2-1; 8 positions agree with TRBD1. There are 14 residues in the CDR3. Germline loops: CDR1 SGHAT, CDR2 FQNNGV. V trimming: 9 bases; J trimming: 1 base; junction bases outside the gene matches: 5. The variable domain in full, with the rest retrieved from reference TRBV11-2 and TRBJ2-1, is EAGVAQSPRYKIIEKRQSVAFWCNPISGHATLYWYQQILGQGPKLLIQFQNNGVVDDSQLPKDRFSAERLKGVDSTLKIQPAKLEDSAVYLCASRNRGSYNEQFFGPGTRLTVL.

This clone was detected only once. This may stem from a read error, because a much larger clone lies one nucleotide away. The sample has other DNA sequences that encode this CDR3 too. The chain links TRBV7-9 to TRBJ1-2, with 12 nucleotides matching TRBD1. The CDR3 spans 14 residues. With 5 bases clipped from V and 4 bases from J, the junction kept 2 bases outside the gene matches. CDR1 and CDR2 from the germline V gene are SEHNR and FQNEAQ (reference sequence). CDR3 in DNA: TGTGCCAGCAGCCCGGGACAGGGGGCCTATGGCTACACCTTC. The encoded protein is CASSPGQGAYGYTF.

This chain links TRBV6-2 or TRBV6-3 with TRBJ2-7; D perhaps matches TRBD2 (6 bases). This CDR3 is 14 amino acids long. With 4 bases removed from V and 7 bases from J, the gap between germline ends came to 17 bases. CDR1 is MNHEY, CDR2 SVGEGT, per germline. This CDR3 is CASSFDRHAGEQYF. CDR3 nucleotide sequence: TGTGCCAGCAGTTTCGACCGACATGCGGGGGAGCAGTACTTC.

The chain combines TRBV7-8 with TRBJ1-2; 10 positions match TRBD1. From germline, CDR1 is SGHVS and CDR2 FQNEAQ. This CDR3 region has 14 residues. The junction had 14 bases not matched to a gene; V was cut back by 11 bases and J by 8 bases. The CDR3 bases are TGTGCCGGAGGACTGACAGGGGGCCATGAGGGCTACACCTTC. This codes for CAGGLTGGHEGYTF.